Below, 2 T cell receptor beta chains from the same sample are listed, as sequenced in a study of control samples from healthy donors and cancer patients. Clones were sequenced by immunoSEQ multiplex PCR, and TCRdb holds only the in-frame ones, with some missing. Here the sample spans about 130,000 clones, just under 95% being singletons. Sequencing input: PBMCs. These receptors were taken from a man between 60 and 75 years old with colorectal cancer.

The chain recombines TRBV10-1 with TRBJ2-7; 8 nucleotides match TRBD1. V lost 4 bases and J lost 3; bases outside the gene matches: 2. Looked up from germline, CDR1 is WNHNN and CDR2 is SYGVQD (reference sequence). The CDR3 sequence is 13 residues long. The CDR3 reads CASSVGTGYEQYF. CDR3 nucleotide sequence: TGCGCCAGCAGTGTGGGGACAGGCTACGAGCAGTACTTC.

The V and J genes are TRBV19 and TRBJ2-1; D is perhaps TRBD2 (5 bases). This CDR3 region has 16 residues. V was pared by 5 bases and J by 7 bases, with 21 bases between. Germline V gene data show CDR1 as LNHDA and CDR2 as SQIVND (reference sequence). CDR3 residues: CASSVRRARPGNEQFF. The CDR3 DNA reads TGTGCCAGTAGTGTCAGGCGGGCGAGGCCGGGGAATGAGCAGTTCTTC.